One sample yielded the 22 T cell receptor beta chains listed below, sequenced in a study of blood T cells in healthy people across ages (dated by TCRdb to 2013 to 2016). Libraries were made using 5' RACE. Sequencing took place on an Illumina HiSeq 2500. A second about 7 to 11 cycle PCR used a sample-barcoded 5' primer and a J-beta primer mix. Using fastp at Q25 and MiXCR, TCRdb reprocessed the public reads and kept productive beta chains. A single entry per CDR3 protein holds the most common genes and DNA from its merged rows. This sample holds approximately 1.5 million distinct CDR3 sequences; about 31% were observed only once. Together, the top ten hold roughly 12% of the sample. The sequencing sample was made of blood. Every receptor here comes from a woman between 25 and 40 years old in good health.

The chain recombines TRBV7-2 with TRBJ2-1; TRBD2 agrees at 10 bases. This CDR3 is built from 18 residues. Germline assignment: CDR1 SGHTA and CDR2 FQGNSA. Trimming cost V 0 bases and J 3 bases; bases outside gene matches: 8. CDR3 sequence: CASSLAIKRGGLYNEQFF. CDR3 DNA: TGTGCCAGCAGCTTAGCGATTAAGCGGGGGGGCCTCTACAATGAGCAGTTCTTC.

This clonotype was counted only a few times. The chain links TRBV5-1 to TRBJ2-7; D is unclear. Per germline, CDR1 SGHRS and CDR2 YFSETQ. Trimming took off 3 bases at V and 0 bases at J, with 19 bases between the two ends. The CDR3 length is 17 residues. DNA of the CDR3: TGCGCCAGCAGCTCCGGAATCCGAACCAGGATCTCCTACGAGCAGTACTTC. It encodes CASSSGIRTRISYEQYF.

DNA of the CDR3: TGTGCCATCAGTGAGCCTAAACTAGCGGGGGGGCCTGGTACGCAGTATTTT. Protein product: CAISEPKLAGGPGTQYF. The chain uses TRBV10-3 and TRBJ2-3; 13 bases match TRBD2. The CDR3 spans 17 residues. Germline V CDR1 and CDR2: ENHRY, SYGVKD. Losses at the gene ends were 2 bases for V and 8 bases for J; bases not matched to a gene: 10.

The chain combines TRBV30 with TRBJ2-5; TRBD1 is a possible D gene (6 bases). The DNA end favors TRBJ2-7, so the J call may be wrong. Looked up from germline, CDR1 is GTSNPN and CDR2 is SVGIG (reference sequence). The CDR3 is 15 residues long. CDR3 in amino acids: CAWSSGQGGKVEQYF. In DNA, the CDR3 is TGTGCCTGGAGTTCAGGACAAGGGGGTAAGGTCGAGCAGTACTTC.

V gene TRBV6-1 combines with J gene TRBJ2-4; D uncertain. The CDR3 has 15 amino acids. The V and J ends lost 3 bases and 0 bases respectively, with 9 bases between them. Germline values: CDR1 MNHNS, CDR2 SASEGT. CDR3 in amino acids: CASSDPTIAKNIQYF. The CDR3 nucleotides are TGTGCCAGCAGTGACCCAACAATAGCCAAAAACATTCAGTACTTC.

This clonotype turned up a few times. The chain carries TRBV20-1 and TRBJ2-7; D is tentatively TRBD1 or TRBD2 (5 bases each). The germline CDR1 and CDR2 sequences are DFQATT and SNEGSKA (reference sequence). This CDR3 is built from 12 residues. V was pared by 0 bases and J by 5 bases, with 8 bases between. In nucleotides, the CDR3 is TGCAGTGCTAGAGATCCGGGACACGAGCAGTACTTC. Its protein is CSARDPGHEQYF.

This chain joins TRBV19 and TRBJ1-1; D possibly corresponds to TRBD1 (6 bases). Trimming cost V 4 bases and J 7 bases, with 10 bases left between them. This CDR3 has 12 residues. Per germline, CDR1 LNHDA and CDR2 SQIVND (reference sequence). The CDR3 coding sequence is TGTGCCAGTAGTACAAGGACAGATGAAGCTTTCTTT. Protein product: CASSTRTDEAFF.

The J gene is TRBJ2-7, the V gene TRBV7-6; D remains ambiguous. CDR1 is SGHVS, CDR2 FNYEAQ, per germline. This CDR3 is 15 amino acids long. The germline V and J ends were trimmed by 1 base and 6 bases, with 16 bases remaining between them. The CDR3 bases are TGTGCCAGCAGCTTAGGCCCCTTACGGGCTGGCGAGCAGTACTTC. This sequence encodes CASSLGPLRAGEQYF.

This clonotype was picked up many times. The rearrangement joins TRBV12-3 or TRBV12-4 to TRBJ2-3, with 7 bases aligning to TRBD2. After removal of 6 bases from V and 6 bases from J, the junction contained 12 bases not matched to a gene. The CDR3 has 15 residues. This CDR3 is CASSLDGGRGDTQYF. CDR3 bases: TGTGCCAGCAGCCTTGACGGCGGGAGAGGGGATACGCAGTATTTT.

This clonotype was picked up one time. A clone one base away is much larger, so this may be a read error. The V call is TRBV10-1, the J call TRBJ2-1, with 8 bases aligning to TRBD2. Germline V CDR1 and CDR2: WNHNN, SYGVQD (reference sequence). The CDR3 runs 16 residues. The CDR3 loop reads CAGSPTGRGEYNEQFF. CDR3 DNA sequence: TGCGCCGGCAGTCCCACGGGGCGGGGGGAATACAATGAGCAGTTCTTC.

The chain is built from TRBV27 and TRBJ2-7; 7 bases fit TRBD2. V shed 3 bases, J shed 3 bases, and the junction held 5 bases outside the gene matches. CDR1 and CDR2 (germline): MNHEY, SMNVEV (reference sequence). CDR3 length: 14 residues. CDR3 loop: CASSFREDHYEQYF. CDR3 coding DNA: TGTGCCAGCAGTTTCCGGGAGGACCACTACGAGCAGTACTTC.

This clonotype was counted a few times. V is TRBV25-1 and J is TRBJ2-7, with 7 nucleotides matching TRBD1. Trimming cost V 3 bases and J 0 bases; bases outside gene matches: 5. Germline CDR1 reads MGHDK; CDR2 reads SYGVNS. The CDR3 is 15 amino acids. The CDR3 nucleotides read TGTGCCAGCAGTGACGTCCGGGACAGCTCCTACGAGCAGTACTTC. Translated, it gives CASSDVRDSSYEQYF.

This clonotype was counted many times. J is TRBJ2-7 and V is TRBV7-6; a possible D gene is TRBD2 (5 bases). Deletions cut 3 bases from V and 5 bases from J, with 11 bases between. From germline, CDR1 is SGHVS and CDR2 FNYEAQ. CDR3 length: 13 amino acids. The CDR3 region is CASSLTGEHEQYF. Here the CDR3 DNA reads TGTGCCAGCAGCTTGACCGGGGAACACGAGCAGTACTTC. Full variable domain (remainder filled in from reference TRBV7-6 and TRBJ2-7): GAGVSQSPRYKVTKRGQDVALRCDPISGHVSLYWYRQALGQGPEFLTYFNYEAQQDKSGLPNDRFSAERPEGSISTLTIQRTEQRDSAMYRCASSLTGEHEQYFGPGTRLTVT.

This clonotype was detected many times. This sequence joins TRBV7-9 and TRBJ2-1; no firm D call. This CDR3 has 11 residues. Germline-derived CDR1 and CDR2 are SEHNR and FQNEAQ (reference sequence). Trimming stripped 3 bases from V and 9 bases from J, with 6 bases between. CDR3 sequence reads: CASSLSIEQFF. In DNA, the CDR3 is TGTGCCAGCAGCTTGTCTATTGAGCAGTTCTTC.

There are many counts of this clonotype. J is TRBJ2-5 and V is TRBV6-1, with TRBD1 identical over 9 bases. The CDR3 sequence is 14 residues long. V was clipped by 6 bases and J by 5 bases; unmatched bases: 7. Germline-derived CDR1 and CDR2 are MNHNS and SASEGT. The CDR3 spells CASSEGTGRETQYF. The CDR3 DNA follows: TGTGCCAGCAGCGAGGGGACAGGGAGGGAGACCCAGTACTTC.

The sample holds many counts of this clonotype. The chain links TRBV12-3 or TRBV12-4 to TRBJ2-7; possibly TRBD2 for D (5 bases). The V gene lost 3 bases and the J gene lost 5 bases, with 17 bases spanning the gap. CDR3 size: 15 residues. CDR3: CASSFGLLMRDEQYF. CDR3 sequence (DNA): TGTGCCAGCAGTTTTGGCCTTCTTATGAGGGACGAGCAGTACTTC.

Only a few counts were recorded for this clonotype. At one end, the junction sequence differs from germline, possibly due to a read error. The rearrangement uses TRBV6-5 and TRBJ1-6; 8 bases map to TRBD1. The CDR3 is 14 amino acids. Germline V gene data show CDR1 as MNHEY and CDR2 as SVGAGI. Written as DNA, the CDR3 is TGTGTCAGCAGTACGGACAGGGTGAGATCACCCCTCCACTTT. Amino acid sequence: CVSSTDRVRSPLHF.

The rearrangement links TRBV3-1 to TRBJ2-2; 12 bases agree with TRBD2. In germline, CDR1 is LGHDT, CDR2 YNNKEL (reference sequence). The J segment lost 8 bases and the V segment lost 4 bases, leaving 5 bases of the junction unmatched. This CDR3 region has 15 residues. CDR3 residues: CASSRRTSGIGELFF. Written as DNA, the CDR3 is TGTGCCAGCAGCCGAAGGACTAGCGGGATTGGGGAGCTGTTTTTT. Looking up the rest from reference TRBV3-1 and TRBJ2-2 gives the full variable domain: DTAVSQTPKYLVTQMGNDKSIKCEQNLGHDTMYWYKQDSKKFLKIMFSYNNKELIINETVPNRFSPKSPDKAHLNLHINSLELGDSAVYFCASSRRTSGIGELFFGEGSRLTVL.

The rearrangement joins TRBV20-1 to TRBJ1-2, with a possible D match to TRBD1 (6 bases). The V end was cut by 4 bases, the J end by 8 bases, with 26 bases between. Looked up from germline, CDR1 is DFQATT and CDR2 is SNEGSKA (reference sequence). The CDR3 extends over 16 amino acids. The CDR3, as DNA: TGCAGTGCTACCACGGGGACACTATACCCCATAGAAGGCTACACCTTC. It codes for CSATTGTLYPIEGYTF.

This chain joins TRBV20-1 and TRBJ1-5; D not certain. This CDR3 is built from 14 residues. The V end lost 5 bases, the J end lost 2 bases, and 13 bases lay between the germline ends. CDR1 and CDR2 (germline): DFQATT, SNEGSKA (reference sequence). This chain's CDR3 is CSARTRWGNQPQHF. The CDR3 DNA follows: TGCAGTGCTCGGACCCGTTGGGGCAATCAGCCCCAGCATTTT.

This clonotype was detected only a few times. J is TRBJ1-1 and V is TRBV12-3 or TRBV12-4; 7 nucleotides line up with TRBD1. Trimming cost V 1 base and J 11 bases; bases outside gene matches: 7. The CDR3 is 13 residues long. The CDR3 region is CASSLVITGEAFF. CDR3 bases: TGTGCCAGCAGTTTAGTAATCACAGGGGAGGCTTTCTTT.

This chain links TRBV27 with TRBJ1-5, with D possibly TRBD1 on 5 matching bases. The CDR3 consists of 14 residues. V lost 3 bases to trimming and J lost 3 bases, with 9 bases between them. Looked up from germline, CDR1 is MNHEY and CDR2 is SMNVEV (reference sequence). CDR3 DNA sequence: TGTGCCAGCAGTTTTATGGGGACCAATCAGCCCCAGCATTTT. This encodes CASSFMGTNQPQHF.